Below are 29 T cell receptor beta chains sequenced from a single sample in a study of blood T cell repertoires in COVID-19. Sequencing used immunoSEQ multiplex PCR; TCRdb keeps in-frame clones, though not all of them. The table lists a few hundred thousand clones, 80% to 90% of them singletons. Sequenced: peripheral blood. These receptors came from a woman aged 70-85 years with COVID-19, enrolled during active disease.

The chain carries TRBV3-1 (or the pseudogene TRBV3-2) and TRBJ2-2; no definite D call. The CDR3 runs to 14 residues. CDR1 is LGHDT, CDR2 YNNKEL, per germline (reference sequence). The germline V and J ends were trimmed by 5 bases and 4 bases, with 11 bases remaining between them. The CDR3 region is CASSFQRFTGELFF. CDR3 nucleotides: TGTGCCAGCAGCTTTCAGCGCTTCACCGGGGAGCTGTTTTTT.

The chain joins TRBV6-5 to TRBJ1-1; D perhaps matches TRBD1 (6 bases). Germline loops: CDR1 MNHEY, CDR2 SVGAGI. The CDR3 sequence is 11 residues long. V lost 5 bases to trimming and J lost 8 bases, with 9 bases between them. CDR3 coding DNA: TGTGCCAGCAGTACGACAGGAGAAGCTTTCTTT. As protein: CASSTTGEAFF.

The sample holds a few counts of this clone. The J gene is TRBJ1-2, the V gene TRBV5-5; no definite D call. CDR3 length equals 15 residues. Trimming stripped 4 bases from V and 4 bases from J, with 17 bases between. Germline lookup yields CDR1 SGHKS and CDR2 YYEKEE (reference sequence). The CDR3 reads CASSGSPGAIYGYTF. In DNA, the CDR3 is TGTGCCAGCAGCGGATCACCGGGAGCAATCTATGGCTACACCTTC.

The genes are TRBV30 and TRBJ1-5; possible D gene TRBD1, 6 bases. V shed 2 bases and J shed 5 bases, with 13 bases lying between them. The germline V gene encodes CDR1 GTSNPN and CDR2 SVGIG (reference sequence). The length of the CDR3 is 14 residues. The CDR3 region has the DNA TGTGCCTGGAGTACAGGGACGGGTTATCAGCCCCAGCATTTT. It encodes CAWSTGTGYQPQHF.

The chain recombines TRBV9 with TRBJ2-1, with TRBD2 matching over 10 bases. The germline gives CDR1 SGDLS, CDR2 YYNGEE. J was trimmed by 14 bases and V by 4 bases; bases with no gene match: 15. CDR3 length: 15 amino acids. The CDR3 sequence: CASSLRGSSGSREFF. The CDR3 coding sequence is TGTGCCAGCAGCTTGCGAGGGTCTAGCGGGAGTAGGGAGTTCTTC.

In this sample, this clone turned up a few times. The chain employs TRBV11-3 and TRBJ2-1; 10 positions match TRBD2. V gave up 2 bases and J gave up 2 bases; unmatched junction bases: 0. CDR3 length equals 15 residues. Germline V gene data show CDR1 as SGHNT and CDR2 as YENEEA. CDR3 DNA sequence: TGTGCCAGCAGCTTACTAGCGGGGGCCTACAATGAGCAGTTCTTC. Its protein is CASSLLAGAYNEQFF.

CDR3 coding DNA: TGTGCCAGCAGCCAAAGGCAGGGTACCTATGGCTACACCTTC. Residues: CASSQRQGTYGYTF. The chain is built from TRBV3-1 (or the pseudogene TRBV3-2) and TRBJ1-2, with a possible D match to TRBD1 (5 bases). The V gene lost 2 bases and the J gene lost 4 bases, with 11 bases spanning the gap. The CDR3 has 14 amino acids. Germline loops: CDR1 LGHDT, CDR2 YNNKEL (reference sequence).

The V call is TRBV6-5, the J call TRBJ2-1; D perhaps matches TRBD2 (5 bases). V lost 6 bases and J lost 6, with 18 bases in between. Germline CDR1 reads MNHEY; CDR2 reads SVGAGI. This CDR3 region has 15 residues. This CDR3 reads CASSSQPAAVNEQFF. The CDR3 nucleotides are TGTGCCAGCAGCTCACAGCCAGCGGCAGTCAATGAGCAGTTCTTC.

In its sample, this clone was seen a few times. The rearrangement links TRBV5-5 to TRBJ2-7; maybe TRBD1 (6 bases). This CDR3 is built from 17 residues. V was trimmed by 3 bases and J by 2 bases, leaving 21 bases between them. The germline V gene encodes CDR1 SGHKS and CDR2 YYEKEE (reference sequence). The CDR3 spells CASSYASVGTSTYEQYF. CDR3 in DNA: TGTGCCAGCAGCTACGCCTCCGTCGGGACATCGACCTACGAGCAGTACTTC.

This clone showed up just a few times. CDR3 loop: CSASHPNEKLFF. The CDR3 DNA is TGCAGTGCTAGTCATCCTAATGAAAAACTGTTTTTT. V gene TRBV20-1 combines with J gene TRBJ1-4; D remains ambiguous. CDR1 is DFQATT, CDR2 SNEGSKA, per germline (reference sequence). There are 12 residues in the CDR3. Trimming stripped 3 bases from V and 3 bases from J, with 5 bases between.

The chain joins TRBV5-1 to TRBJ2-1, with D possibly being TRBD2 (6 bases). Germline V lookup: CDR1 SGHRS, CDR2 YFSETQ. The V gene lost 3 bases and the J gene lost 7 bases, with 23 bases spanning the gap. The CDR3 covers 17 residues. CDR3 residues: CASSSFGKLGGTNEQFF. CDR3 bases: TGCGCCAGCAGCTCGTTCGGTAAGTTGGGCGGGACGAATGAGCAGTTCTTC.

This chain joins TRBV30 and TRBJ1-6; 7 bases are shared with TRBD1. CDR1 and CDR2 from the germline V gene are GTSNPN and SVGIG (reference sequence). J was trimmed by 8 bases and V by 3 bases; bases with no gene match: 4. The CDR3 has 13 amino acids. The CDR3: CAWRGTEDSPLHF. The CDR3 nucleotides are TGTGCCTGGAGAGGGACAGAGGATTCACCCCTCCACTTT. Using reference TRBV30 and TRBJ1-6 for the parts outside the CDR3, the full variable domain is SQTIHQWPATLVQPVGSPLSLECTVEGTSNPNLYWYRQAAGRGLQLLFYSVGIGQISSEVPQNLSASRPQDRQFILSSKKLLLSDSGFYLCAWRGTEDSPLHFGNGTRLTVT.

The gene calls are TRBV30 and TRBJ1-2; D remains ambiguous. Germline V CDR1 and CDR2: GTSNPN, SVGIG (reference sequence). V dropped 8 bases and J dropped 8 bases, with 15 bases sitting between them. The CDR3 is 11 residues long. CDR3 DNA: TGTGCCGTGGGCCGCCCGGAAGGCTACACCTTC. Amino acid sequence: CAVGRPEGYTF.

The V and J genes are TRBV28 and TRBJ1-3; TRBD1 matches at 8 bases. Germline V gives CDR1 MDHEN, CDR2 SYDVKM. Germline trimming cut 6 bases from V and 3 bases from J; bases unmatched to any gene: 7. The length of the CDR3 is 15 residues. CDR3 sequence (DNA): TGTGCCAGCAGCTCAGGGGGCCCCGGTGGAAACACCATATATTTT. It codes for CASSSGGPGGNTIYF.

The genes are TRBV10-3 and TRBJ1-5; D is undetermined. There are 13 residues in the CDR3. The V gene's germline CDR1 is ENHRY and CDR2 SYGVKD. V was shortened by 9 bases and J by 1 base, with 10 bases between the two germline ends. The CDR3 is CAIGYGSNQPQHF. The CDR3 DNA is TGTGCCATAGGATACGGGAGCAATCAGCCCCAGCATTTT.

The chain is built from TRBV6-5 and TRBJ2-2, with D uncertain. The CDR3 is made up of 13 amino acids. Trimming left V 7 bases short and J 3 bases short, with 9 bases between. CDR1 is MNHEY and CDR2 is SVGAGI in the germline V gene. In DNA form, the CDR3 reads TGTGCCAGCAAATTTCGAGACACCGGGGAGCTGTTTTTT. Residues: CASKFRDTGELFF.

This chain joins TRBV10-3 and TRBJ1-3; perhaps TRBD1 as D (6 bases). CDR3 size: 14 residues. The ends were cut back, 4 bases at V and 4 bases at J, with 11 bases in the middle. Germline CDR1 reads ENHRY; CDR2 reads SYGVKD. The CDR3 region has the DNA TGTGCCATCAGTGGAACAGGGTCAGGAAACACCATATATTTT. This gives the protein CAISGTGSGNTIYF.

This clone was seen a few times. This sequence joins TRBV10-3 and TRBJ2-3, with 9 bases that match TRBD1. Germline lookup yields CDR1 ENHRY and CDR2 SYGVKD. This CDR3 is 14 amino acids long. With V trimmed by 7 bases and J by 1 base, 3 bases remained unmatched. CDR3 nucleotides: TGTGCCATCAATGGGGACAGGGGCACAGATACGCAGTATTTT. Its protein product is CAINGDRGTDTQYF.

The V gene is TRBV7-8, the J gene TRBJ1-6, with 8 bases lining up with TRBD1. The germline gives CDR1 SGHVS, CDR2 FQNEAQ. V dropped 5 bases and J dropped 9; count of bases not matched to a gene: 6. This CDR3 is built from 14 residues. This CDR3 reads CASSRGQAGSPLHF. The CDR3, as DNA: TGTGCCAGCAGCCGGGGACAGGCGGGTTCACCCCTCCACTTT.

V gene TRBV24-1 combines with J gene TRBJ1-2; D ambiguous. Between the trimmed V and J ends, which lost 1 base and 1 base, there was a span of 6 bases. There are 14 residues in the CDR3. Germline CDR1 and CDR2: KGHDR and SFDVKD. The chain's CDR3 is CATSDLNRNYGYTF. CDR3 coding DNA: TGTGCCACCAGTGATTTAAATCGTAACTATGGCTACACCTTC.

The V gene is TRBV28, the J gene TRBJ1-1; unclear D gene. The CDR3 loop spans 15 amino acids. Looked up from germline, CDR1 is MDHEN and CDR2 is SYDVKM. V gave up 5 bases and J gave up 4 bases, with 17 bases separating them. The CDR3 reads CASSQNYERGTEAFF. CDR3 coding DNA: TGTGCCAGCAGTCAAAATTACGAGAGAGGCACTGAAGCTTTCTTT.

The V and J genes are TRBV29-1 and TRBJ1-3; a weak D match, TRBD1 (5 bases). The V gene lost 7 bases and the J gene lost 2 bases, with 15 bases spanning the gap. Germline CDR1 is SQVTM and CDR2 is ANQGSEA. The CDR3 is made up of 14 amino acids. The CDR3 here is CSATRGTAGNTIYF. Here the CDR3 DNA reads TGCAGCGCTACCCGGGGGACCGCTGGAAACACCATATATTTT.

On this clone: In the same sample, other DNA sequences code for this CDR3. The gene calls are TRBV28 and TRBJ1-5; 8 positions agree with TRBD1. This CDR3 is built from 14 residues. CDR1 MDHEN and CDR2 SYDVKM come from the germline V gene. V lost 6 bases, J lost 3 bases, and 4 bases stayed unmatched. The chain's CDR3 is CASRQDRDNQPQHF. CDR3 bases: TGTGCCAGCAGACAGGACAGGGACAATCAGCCCCAGCATTTT.

The chain has TRBV27 and TRBJ2-7, with 8 positions matching TRBD2. The CDR3 contains 14 residues. Germline V gene sequence: CDR1 MNHEY, CDR2 SMNVEV (reference sequence). V shed 7 bases, J shed 3 bases, and the junction held 8 bases outside the gene matches. The chain's CDR3 is CASKFAGGDYEQYF. The CDR3 DNA is TGTGCCAGCAAATTTGCGGGAGGCGACTACGAGCAGTACTTC.

J is TRBJ1-5 and V is TRBV2, with D possibly matching TRBD1 (6 bases). The CDR3 totals 14 residues. Trimming took 7 bases from V and 7 from J, leaving 17 bases between them. CDR1 is SNHLY and CDR2 is FYNNEI in the germline V gene. The CDR3 loop is CASTENRDGQPQHF. As DNA, the CDR3 is TGTGCCAGCACCGAGAACAGGGATGGCCAGCCCCAGCATTTT.

The table lists this clone with a few counts. The chain uses TRBV6-1 and TRBJ1-5; D is uncertain. The germline gives CDR1 MNHNS, CDR2 SASEGT. The length of the CDR3 is 12 residues. V lost 3 bases and J 11 bases, leaving 11 bases between the germline ends. The CDR3 loop is CASSDPGRSQHF. DNA for the CDR3: TGTGCCAGCAGTGATCCCGGGAGGTCCCAGCATTTT.

Turning to this clone: One end of the junction fails to match germline, which may point to a read error. The chain combines TRBV30 with TRBJ2-7, with 11 bases matching TRBD2. The CDR3 spans 13 residues. Germline V gene lookup returns CDR1 GTSNPN and CDR2 SVGIG (reference sequence). CDR3 protein: CAWNSGRAYEQYF. DNA for the CDR3: TGTGCCTGGAATAGCGGGAGGGCCTATGAGCAGTACTTC.

This clone was observed a few times. The genes are TRBV14 and TRBJ1-2; D is possibly TRBD1 (5 bases). The CDR3 is 16 residues long. In germline, CDR1 is SGHDN, CDR2 FVKESK. V was clipped by 3 bases and J by 2 bases, with 16 bases between them. The CDR3 DNA reads TGTGCCAGCAGCCAGGACATGTTGGGGAGGAACTATGGCTACACCTTC. It codes for CASSQDMLGRNYGYTF.

The rearrangement joins TRBV28 to TRBJ2-3; D perhaps matches TRBD2 (6 bases). The V end lost 8 bases, the J end lost 2 bases, and 23 bases lay between the germline ends. The germline V gene has CDR1 MDHEN and CDR2 SYDVKM. This CDR3 contains 17 residues. CDR3 sequence reads: CASGATIVGGNTDTQYF. DNA of the CDR3: TGTGCCAGCGGTGCAACCATCGTGGGCGGGAACACAGATACGCAGTATTTT.